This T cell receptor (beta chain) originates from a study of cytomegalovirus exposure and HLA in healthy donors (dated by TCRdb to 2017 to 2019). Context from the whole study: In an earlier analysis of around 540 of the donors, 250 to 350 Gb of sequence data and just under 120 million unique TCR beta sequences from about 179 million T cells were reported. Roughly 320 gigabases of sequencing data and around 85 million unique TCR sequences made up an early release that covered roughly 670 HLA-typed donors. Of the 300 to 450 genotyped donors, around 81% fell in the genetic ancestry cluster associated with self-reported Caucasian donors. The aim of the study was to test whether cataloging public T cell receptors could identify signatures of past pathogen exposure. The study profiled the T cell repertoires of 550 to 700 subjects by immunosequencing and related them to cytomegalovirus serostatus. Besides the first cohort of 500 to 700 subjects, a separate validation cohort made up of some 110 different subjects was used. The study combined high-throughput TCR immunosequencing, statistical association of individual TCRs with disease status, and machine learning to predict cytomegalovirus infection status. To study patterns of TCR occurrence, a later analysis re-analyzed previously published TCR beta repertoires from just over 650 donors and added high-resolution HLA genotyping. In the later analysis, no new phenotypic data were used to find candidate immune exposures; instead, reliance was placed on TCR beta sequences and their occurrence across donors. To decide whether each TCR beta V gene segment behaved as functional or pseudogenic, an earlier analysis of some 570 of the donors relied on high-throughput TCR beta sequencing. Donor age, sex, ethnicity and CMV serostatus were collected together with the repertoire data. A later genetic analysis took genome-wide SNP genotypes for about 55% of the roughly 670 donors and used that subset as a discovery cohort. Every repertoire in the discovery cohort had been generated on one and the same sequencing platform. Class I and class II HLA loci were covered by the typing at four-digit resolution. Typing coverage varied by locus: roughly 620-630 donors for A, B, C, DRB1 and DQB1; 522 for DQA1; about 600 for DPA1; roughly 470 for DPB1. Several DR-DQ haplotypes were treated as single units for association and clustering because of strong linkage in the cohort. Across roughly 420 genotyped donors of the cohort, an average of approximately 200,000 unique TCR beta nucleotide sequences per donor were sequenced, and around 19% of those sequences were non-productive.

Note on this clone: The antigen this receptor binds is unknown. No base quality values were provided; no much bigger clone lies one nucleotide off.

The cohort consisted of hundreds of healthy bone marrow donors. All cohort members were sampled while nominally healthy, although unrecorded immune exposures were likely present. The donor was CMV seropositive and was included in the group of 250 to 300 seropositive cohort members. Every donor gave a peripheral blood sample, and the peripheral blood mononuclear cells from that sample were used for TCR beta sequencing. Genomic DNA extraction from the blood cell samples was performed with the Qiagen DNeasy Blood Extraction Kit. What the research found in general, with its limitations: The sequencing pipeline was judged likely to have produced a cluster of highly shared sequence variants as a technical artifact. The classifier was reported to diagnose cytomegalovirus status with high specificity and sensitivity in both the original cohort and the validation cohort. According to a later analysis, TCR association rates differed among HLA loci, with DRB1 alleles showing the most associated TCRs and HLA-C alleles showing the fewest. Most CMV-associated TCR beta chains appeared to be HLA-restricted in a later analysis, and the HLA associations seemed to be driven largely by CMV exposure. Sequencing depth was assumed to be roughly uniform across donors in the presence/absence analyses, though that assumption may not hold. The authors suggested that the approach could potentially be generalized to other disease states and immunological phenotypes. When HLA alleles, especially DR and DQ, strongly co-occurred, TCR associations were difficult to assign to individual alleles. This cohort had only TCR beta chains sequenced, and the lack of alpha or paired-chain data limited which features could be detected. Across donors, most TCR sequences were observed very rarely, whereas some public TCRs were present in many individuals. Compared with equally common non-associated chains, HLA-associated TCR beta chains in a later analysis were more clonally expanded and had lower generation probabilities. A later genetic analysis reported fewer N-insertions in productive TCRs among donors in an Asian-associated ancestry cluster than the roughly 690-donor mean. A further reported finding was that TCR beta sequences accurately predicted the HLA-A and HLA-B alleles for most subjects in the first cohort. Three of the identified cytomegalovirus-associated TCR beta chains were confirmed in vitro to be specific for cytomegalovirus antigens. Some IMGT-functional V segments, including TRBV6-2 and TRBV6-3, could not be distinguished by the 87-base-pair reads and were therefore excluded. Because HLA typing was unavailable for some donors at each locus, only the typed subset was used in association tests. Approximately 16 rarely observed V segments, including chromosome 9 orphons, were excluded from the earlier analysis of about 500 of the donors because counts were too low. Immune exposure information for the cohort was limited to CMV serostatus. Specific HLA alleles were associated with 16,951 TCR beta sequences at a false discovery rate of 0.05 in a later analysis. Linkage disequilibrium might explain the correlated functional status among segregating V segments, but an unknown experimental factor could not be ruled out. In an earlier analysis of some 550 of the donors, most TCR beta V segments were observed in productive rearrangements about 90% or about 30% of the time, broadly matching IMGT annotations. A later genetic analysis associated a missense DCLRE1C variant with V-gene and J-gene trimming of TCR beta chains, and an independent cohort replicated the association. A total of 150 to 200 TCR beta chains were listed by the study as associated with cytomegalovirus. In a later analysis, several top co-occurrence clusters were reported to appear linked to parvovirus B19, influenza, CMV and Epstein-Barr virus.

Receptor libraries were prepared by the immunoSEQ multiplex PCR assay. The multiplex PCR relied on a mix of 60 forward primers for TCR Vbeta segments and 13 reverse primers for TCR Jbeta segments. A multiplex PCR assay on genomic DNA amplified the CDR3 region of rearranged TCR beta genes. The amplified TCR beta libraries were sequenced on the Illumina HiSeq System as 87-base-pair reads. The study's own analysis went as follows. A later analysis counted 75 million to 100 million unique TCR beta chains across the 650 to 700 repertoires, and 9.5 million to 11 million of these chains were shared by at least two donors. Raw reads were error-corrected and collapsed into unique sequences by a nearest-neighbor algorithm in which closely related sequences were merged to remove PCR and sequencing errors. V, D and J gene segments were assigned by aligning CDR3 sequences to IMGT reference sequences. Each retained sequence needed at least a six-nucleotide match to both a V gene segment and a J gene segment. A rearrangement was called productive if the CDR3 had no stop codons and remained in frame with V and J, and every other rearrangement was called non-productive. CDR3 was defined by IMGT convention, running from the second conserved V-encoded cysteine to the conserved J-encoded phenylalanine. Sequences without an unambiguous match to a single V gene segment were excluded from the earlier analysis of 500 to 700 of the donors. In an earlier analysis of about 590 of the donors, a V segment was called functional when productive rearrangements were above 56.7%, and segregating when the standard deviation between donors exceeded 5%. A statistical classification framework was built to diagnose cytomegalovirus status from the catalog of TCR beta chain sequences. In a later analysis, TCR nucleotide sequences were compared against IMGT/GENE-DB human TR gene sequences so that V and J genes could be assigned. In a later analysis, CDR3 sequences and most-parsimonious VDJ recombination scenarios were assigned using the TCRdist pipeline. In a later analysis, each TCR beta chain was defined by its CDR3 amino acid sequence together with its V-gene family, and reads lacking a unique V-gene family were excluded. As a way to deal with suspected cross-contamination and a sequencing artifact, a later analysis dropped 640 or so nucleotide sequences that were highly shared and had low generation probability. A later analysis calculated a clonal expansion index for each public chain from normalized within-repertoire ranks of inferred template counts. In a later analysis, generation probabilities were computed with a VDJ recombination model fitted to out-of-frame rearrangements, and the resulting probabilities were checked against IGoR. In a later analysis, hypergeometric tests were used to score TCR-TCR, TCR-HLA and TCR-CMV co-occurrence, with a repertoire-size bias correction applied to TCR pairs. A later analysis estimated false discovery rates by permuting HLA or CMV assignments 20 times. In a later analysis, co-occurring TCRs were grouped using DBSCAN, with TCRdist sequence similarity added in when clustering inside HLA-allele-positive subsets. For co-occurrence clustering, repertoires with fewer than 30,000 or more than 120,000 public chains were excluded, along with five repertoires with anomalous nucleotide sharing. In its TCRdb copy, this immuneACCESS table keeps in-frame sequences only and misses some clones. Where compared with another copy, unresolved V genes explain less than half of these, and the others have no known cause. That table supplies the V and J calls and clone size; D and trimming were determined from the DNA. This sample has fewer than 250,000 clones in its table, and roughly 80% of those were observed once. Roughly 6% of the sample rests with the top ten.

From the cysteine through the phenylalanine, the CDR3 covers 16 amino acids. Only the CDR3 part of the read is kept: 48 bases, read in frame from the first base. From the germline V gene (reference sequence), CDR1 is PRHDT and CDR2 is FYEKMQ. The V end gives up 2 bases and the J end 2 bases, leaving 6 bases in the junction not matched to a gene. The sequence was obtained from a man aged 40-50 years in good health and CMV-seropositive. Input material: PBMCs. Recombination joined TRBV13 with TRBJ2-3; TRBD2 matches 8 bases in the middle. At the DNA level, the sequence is TGTGCCAGCAGCTTAACTCCGGGACTAGACACAGATACGCAGTATTTT. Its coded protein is CASSLTPGLDTDTQYF.